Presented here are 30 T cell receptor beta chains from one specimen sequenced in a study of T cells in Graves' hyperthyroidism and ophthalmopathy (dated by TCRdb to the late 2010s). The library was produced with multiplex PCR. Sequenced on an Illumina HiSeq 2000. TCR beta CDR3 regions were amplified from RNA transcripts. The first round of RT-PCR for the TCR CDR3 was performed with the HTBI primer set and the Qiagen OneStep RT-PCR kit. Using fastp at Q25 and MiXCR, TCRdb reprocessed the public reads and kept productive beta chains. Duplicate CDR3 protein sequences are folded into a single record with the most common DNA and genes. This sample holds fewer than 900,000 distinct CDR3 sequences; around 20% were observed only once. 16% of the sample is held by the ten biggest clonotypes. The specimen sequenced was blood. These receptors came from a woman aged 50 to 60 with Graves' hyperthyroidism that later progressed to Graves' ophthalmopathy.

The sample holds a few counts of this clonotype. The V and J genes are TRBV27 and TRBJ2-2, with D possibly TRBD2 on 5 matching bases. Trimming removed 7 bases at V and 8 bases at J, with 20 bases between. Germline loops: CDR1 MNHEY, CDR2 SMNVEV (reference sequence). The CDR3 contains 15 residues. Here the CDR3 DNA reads TGTGCCAGCAAAACCGGACTGAGCCCTTGGGGGGAGCTGTTTTTT. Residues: CASKTGLSPWGELFF.

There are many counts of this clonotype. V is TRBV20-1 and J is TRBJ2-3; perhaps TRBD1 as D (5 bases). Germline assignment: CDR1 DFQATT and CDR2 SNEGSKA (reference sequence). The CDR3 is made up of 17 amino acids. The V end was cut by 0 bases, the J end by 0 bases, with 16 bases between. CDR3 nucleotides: TGCAGTGCTAGAGATACCAGGGTGACCTCTAGCACAGATACGCAGTATTTT. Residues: CSARDTRVTSSTDTQYF.

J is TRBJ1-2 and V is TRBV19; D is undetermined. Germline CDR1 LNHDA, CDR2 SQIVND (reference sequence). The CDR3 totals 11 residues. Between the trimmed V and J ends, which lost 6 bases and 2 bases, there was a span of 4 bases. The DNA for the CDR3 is TGTGCCAGTAGGGTAAACTATGGCTACACCTTC. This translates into CASRVNYGYTF.

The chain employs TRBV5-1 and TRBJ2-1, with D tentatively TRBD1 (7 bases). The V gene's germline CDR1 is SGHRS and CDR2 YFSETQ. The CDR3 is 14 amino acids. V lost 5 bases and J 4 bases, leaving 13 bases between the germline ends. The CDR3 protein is CASRLGGQYNEQFF. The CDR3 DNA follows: TGCGCCAGCAGACTGGGGGGACAGTACAATGAGCAGTTCTTC.

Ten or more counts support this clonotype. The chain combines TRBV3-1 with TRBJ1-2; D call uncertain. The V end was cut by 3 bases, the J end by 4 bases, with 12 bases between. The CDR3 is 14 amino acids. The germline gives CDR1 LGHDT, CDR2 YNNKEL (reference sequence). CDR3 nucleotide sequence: TGTGCCAGCAGCCACTCAGGTCCTACCTATGGCTACACCTTC. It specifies CASSHSGPTYGYTF.

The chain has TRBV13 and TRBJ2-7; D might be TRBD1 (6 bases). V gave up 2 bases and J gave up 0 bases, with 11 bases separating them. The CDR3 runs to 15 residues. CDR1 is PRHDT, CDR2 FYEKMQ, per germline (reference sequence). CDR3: CASSLLGAPSYEQYF. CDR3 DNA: TGTGCCAGCAGCTTATTGGGGGCCCCCTCCTACGAGCAGTACTTC.

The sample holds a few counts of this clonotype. CDR3 coding DNA: TGTGCCAGCAGCCCAAGTGGACAGGACTTAACCTCTCCTTTCTTT. Its translation is CASSPSGQDLTSPFF. The rearrangement uses TRBV4-2 and TRBJ1-1, with 7 bases aligning to TRBD1. The germline V gene encodes CDR1 LGHNA and CDR2 YNFKEQ. The CDR3 is 15 amino acids. Unmatched junction bases numbered 17, after V lost 4 bases and J lost 12 bases.

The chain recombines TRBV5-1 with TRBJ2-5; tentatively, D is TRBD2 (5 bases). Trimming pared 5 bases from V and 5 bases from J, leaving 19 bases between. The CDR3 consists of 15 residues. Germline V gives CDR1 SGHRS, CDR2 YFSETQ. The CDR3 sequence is CASRERSGSRETQYF. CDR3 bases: TGCGCCAGCAGGGAGAGATCGGGGAGTCGGGAGACCCAGTACTTC.

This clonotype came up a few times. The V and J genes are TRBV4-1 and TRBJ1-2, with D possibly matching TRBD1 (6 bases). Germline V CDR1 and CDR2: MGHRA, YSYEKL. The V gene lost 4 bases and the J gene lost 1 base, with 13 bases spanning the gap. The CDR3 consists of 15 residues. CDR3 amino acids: CASSPARGNNYGYTF. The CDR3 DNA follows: TGCGCCAGCAGCCCTGCTAGGGGGAATAACTATGGCTACACCTTC.

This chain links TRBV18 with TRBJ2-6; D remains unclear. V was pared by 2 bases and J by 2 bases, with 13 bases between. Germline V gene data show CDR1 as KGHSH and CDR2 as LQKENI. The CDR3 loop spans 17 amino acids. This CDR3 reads CASSPNPRTAGANVLTF. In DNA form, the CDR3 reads TGTGCCAGCTCACCAAACCCGCGAACCGCTGGGGCCAACGTCCTGACTTTC.

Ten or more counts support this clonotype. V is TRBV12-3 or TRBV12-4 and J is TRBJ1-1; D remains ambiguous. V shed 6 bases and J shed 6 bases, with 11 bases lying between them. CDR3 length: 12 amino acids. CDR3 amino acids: CASRTGRPEAFF. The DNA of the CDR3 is TGTGCCAGCAGGACGGGGAGGCCTGAAGCTTTCTTT.

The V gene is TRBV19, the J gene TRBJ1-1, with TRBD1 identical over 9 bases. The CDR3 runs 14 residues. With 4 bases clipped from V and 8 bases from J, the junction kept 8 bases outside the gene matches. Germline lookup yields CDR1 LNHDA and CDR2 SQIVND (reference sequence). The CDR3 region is CASSTSGTGREAFF. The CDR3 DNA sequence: TGTGCCAGTAGTACCTCCGGGACAGGGAGAGAAGCTTTCTTT.

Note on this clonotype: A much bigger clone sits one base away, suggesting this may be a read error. Here the CDR3 DNA reads TGTGCCTGGGGAGGACAGGTCAACACTGAAGCTTTCTTT. Protein sequence: CAWGGQVNTEAFF. The V and J genes are TRBV30 and TRBJ1-1; 7 nucleotides align to TRBD1. The CDR3 length is 13 residues. Trimming at V came to 5 bases and at J to 2 bases, leaving 5 bases not matched to a gene. Germline-derived CDR1 and CDR2 are GTSNPN and SVGIG (reference sequence). The full variable domain, in which reference TRBV30 and TRBJ1-1 provide the parts outside the CDR3, is SQTIHQWPATLVQPVGSPLSLECTVEGTSNPNLYWYRQAAGRGLQLLFYSVGIGQISSEVPQNLSASRPQDRQFILSSKKLLLSDSGFYLCAWGGQVNTEAFFGQGTRLTVV.

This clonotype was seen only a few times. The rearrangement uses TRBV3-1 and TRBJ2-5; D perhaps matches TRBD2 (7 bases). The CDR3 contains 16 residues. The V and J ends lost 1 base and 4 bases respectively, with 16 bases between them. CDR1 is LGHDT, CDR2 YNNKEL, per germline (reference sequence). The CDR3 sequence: CASSQVAGAGVETQYF. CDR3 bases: TGTGCCAGCAGCCAAGTTGCGGGGGCAGGGGTAGAGACCCAGTACTTC.

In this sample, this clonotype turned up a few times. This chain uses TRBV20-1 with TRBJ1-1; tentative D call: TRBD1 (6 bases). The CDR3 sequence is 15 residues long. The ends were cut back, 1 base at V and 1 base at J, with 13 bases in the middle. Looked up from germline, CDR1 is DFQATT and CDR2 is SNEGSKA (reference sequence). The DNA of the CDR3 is TGCAGTGCTAGAGTTGATAGCAGGGGGAACACTGAAGCTTTCTTT. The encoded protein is CSARVDSRGNTEAFF.

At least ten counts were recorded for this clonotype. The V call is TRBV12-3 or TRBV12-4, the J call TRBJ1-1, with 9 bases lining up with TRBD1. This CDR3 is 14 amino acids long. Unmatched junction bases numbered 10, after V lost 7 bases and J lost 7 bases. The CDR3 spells CASIEDRGYVEAFF. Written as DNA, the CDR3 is TGTGCCAGCATAGAGGACAGGGGCTATGTTGAAGCTTTCTTT.

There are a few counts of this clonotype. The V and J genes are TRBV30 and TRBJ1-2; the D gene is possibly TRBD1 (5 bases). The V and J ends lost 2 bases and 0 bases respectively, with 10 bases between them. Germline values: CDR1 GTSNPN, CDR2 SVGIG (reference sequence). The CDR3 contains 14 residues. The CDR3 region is CAWSPLGANYGYTF. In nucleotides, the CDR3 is TGTGCCTGGAGTCCTCTGGGGGCTAACTATGGCTACACCTTC.

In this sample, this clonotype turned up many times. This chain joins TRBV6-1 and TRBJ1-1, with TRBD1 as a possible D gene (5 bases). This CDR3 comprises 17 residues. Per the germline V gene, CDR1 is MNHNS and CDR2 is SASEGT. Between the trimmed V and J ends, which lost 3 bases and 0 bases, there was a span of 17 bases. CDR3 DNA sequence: TGTGCCAGCAGTGAGATACCCGGGACGGCAGTGAACACTGAAGCTTTCTTT. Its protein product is CASSEIPGTAVNTEAFF.

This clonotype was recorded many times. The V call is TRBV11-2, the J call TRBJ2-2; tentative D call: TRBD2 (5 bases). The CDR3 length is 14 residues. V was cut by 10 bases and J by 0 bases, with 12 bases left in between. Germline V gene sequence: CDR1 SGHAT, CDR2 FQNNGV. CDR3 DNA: TGTGCCAACCCGGGAAGGTCGAACACCGGGGAGCTGTTTTTT. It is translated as CANPGRSNTGELFF.

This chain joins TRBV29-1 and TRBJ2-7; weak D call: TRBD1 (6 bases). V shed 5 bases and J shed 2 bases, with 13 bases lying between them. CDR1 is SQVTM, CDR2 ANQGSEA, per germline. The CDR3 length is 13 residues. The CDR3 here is CSVTGQGTYEQYF. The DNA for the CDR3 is TGCAGCGTTACGGGACAAGGAACCTACGAGCAGTACTTC.

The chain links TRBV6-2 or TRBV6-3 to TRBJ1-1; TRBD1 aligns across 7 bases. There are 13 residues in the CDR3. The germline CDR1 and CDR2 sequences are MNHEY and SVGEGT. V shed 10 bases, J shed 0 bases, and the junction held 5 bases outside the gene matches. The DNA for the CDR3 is TGTGCCATCACGGACAGGATGAACACTGAAGCTTTCTTT. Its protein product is CAITDRMNTEAFF.

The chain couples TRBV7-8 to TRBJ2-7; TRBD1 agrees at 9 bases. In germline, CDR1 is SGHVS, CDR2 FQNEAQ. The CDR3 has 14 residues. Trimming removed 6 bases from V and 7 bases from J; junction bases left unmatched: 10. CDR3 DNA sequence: TGTGCCAGCAGTTTCAACAGGGGGCTAGAAGAGCAGTACTTC. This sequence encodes CASSFNRGLEEQYF.

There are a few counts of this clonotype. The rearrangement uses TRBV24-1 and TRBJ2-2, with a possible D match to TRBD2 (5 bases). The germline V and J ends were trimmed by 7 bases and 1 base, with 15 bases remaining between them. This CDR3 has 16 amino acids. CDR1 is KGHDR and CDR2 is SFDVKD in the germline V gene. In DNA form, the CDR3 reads TGTGCCACCAGCGGAGGAGTAGCACAGAACACCGGGGAGCTGTTTTTT. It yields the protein CATSGGVAQNTGELFF.

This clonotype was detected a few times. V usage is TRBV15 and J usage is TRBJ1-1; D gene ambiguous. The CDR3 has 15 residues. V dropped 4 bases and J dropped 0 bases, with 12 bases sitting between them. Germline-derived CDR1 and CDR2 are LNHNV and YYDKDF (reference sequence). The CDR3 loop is CATSMSRVMNTEAFF. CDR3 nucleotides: TGTGCCACCAGCATGAGTAGGGTCATGAACACTGAAGCTTTCTTT.

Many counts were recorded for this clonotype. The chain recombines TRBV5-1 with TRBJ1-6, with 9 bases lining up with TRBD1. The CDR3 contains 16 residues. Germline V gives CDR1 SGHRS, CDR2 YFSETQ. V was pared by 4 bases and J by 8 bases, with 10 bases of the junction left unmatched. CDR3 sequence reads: CASSLEAGQGYSPLHF. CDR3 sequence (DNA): TGCGCCAGCAGCCTGGAAGCGGGACAGGGTTATTCACCCCTCCACTTT.

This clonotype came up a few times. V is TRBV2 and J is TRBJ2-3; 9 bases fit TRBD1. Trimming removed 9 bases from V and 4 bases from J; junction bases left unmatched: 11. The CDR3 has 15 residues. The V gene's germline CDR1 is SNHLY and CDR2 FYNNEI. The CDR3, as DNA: TGTGCCAGGGGACAGGGAGCCGGTTTTTCAGATACGCAGTATTTT. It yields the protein CARGQGAGFSDTQYF.

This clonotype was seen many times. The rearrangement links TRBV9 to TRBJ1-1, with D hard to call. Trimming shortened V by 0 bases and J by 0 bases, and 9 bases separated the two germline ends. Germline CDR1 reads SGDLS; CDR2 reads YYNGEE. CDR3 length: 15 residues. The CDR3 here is CASSVGLGLNTEAFF. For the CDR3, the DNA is TGTGCCAGCAGCGTAGGTTTGGGATTGAACACTGAAGCTTTCTTT.

CDR3 in amino acids: CSVGGGAGNTIYF. The CDR3 nucleotides are TGCAGCGTTGGGGGCGGCGCTGGAAACACCATATATTTT. This chain uses TRBV29-1 with TRBJ1-3; TRBD1 is a possible D gene (5 bases). Between the trimmed V and J ends, which lost 4 bases and 2 bases, there was a span of 9 bases. CDR3 length: 13 residues. Germline CDR1 is SQVTM and CDR2 is ANQGSEA.

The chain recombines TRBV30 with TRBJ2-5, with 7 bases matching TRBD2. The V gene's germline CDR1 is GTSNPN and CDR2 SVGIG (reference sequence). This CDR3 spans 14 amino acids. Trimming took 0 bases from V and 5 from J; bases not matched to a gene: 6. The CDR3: CAWSVRPGGETQYF. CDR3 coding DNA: TGTGCCTGGAGTGTACGCCCCGGGGGGGAGACCCAGTACTTC.

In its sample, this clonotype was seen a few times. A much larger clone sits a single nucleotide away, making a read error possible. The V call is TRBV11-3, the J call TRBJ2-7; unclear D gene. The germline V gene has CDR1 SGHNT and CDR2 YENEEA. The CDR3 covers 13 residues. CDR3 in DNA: TGTGCCAGCAGCCCCAGACACAGCTTCGAGCAGTGCTTC. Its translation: CASSPRHSFEQCF.